This T cell receptor beta chain is from a study of T cells in Graves' hyperthyroidism and ophthalmopathy (dated by TCRdb to the late 2010s). Notes on the research overall: Peripheral blood was sampled at the time of initial diagnosis, prior to any treatment. The paper reports TCR Vbeta CDR3 sequencing of over 120 peripheral blood samples: approximately 41 ophthalmopathy, some 80 hyperthyroidism and approximately 17 progressor patients. The 90 to 100 discovery patients were randomly divided into training and test sets at a 7:3 ratio. An independent validation cohort of under 20 hyperthyroidism patients and 17 patients who later progressed to ophthalmopathy tested prospective prediction of ophthalmopathy. After blood sampling, hyperthyroidism patients were treated with methimazole at a starting dose of 30 mg daily, and ophthalmopathy patients were treated with high-dose intravenous methylprednisolone. In addition, the study compared T-cell repertoires in thyroid tissue and in blood from several Graves' hyperthyroidism patients. To identify TCR V-J signatures that set the groups apart, the researchers used a discovery cohort of 100 patients, made up of 40 to 45 with Graves' ophthalmopathy and about 59 with stable Graves' hyperthyroidism.

In the ophthalmopathy patients, disease was moderately to severely active, with a Clinical Activity Score of 3 or more, a NOSPECS grade of 4 or more, and a duration of less than 3 months. Patients with uncontrolled infections, other autoimmune diseases, pregnancy or lactation were excluded. Diagnoses relied on clinical symptoms, serum thyroxine and TRAb, thyroid ultrasound and orbital computed tomography. Ficoll-Paque density gradient centrifugation was used to isolate PBMCs from 8 to 10 ml of fresh peripheral blood. Trizol reagent was used to extract total RNA, and RNA quality was then checked on an Agilent 2100 Bioanalyzer. This clonotype was counted at least ten times. It lacks a known antigen. No much larger clone is present one base from it, and per-base qualities are unavailable. Amplification of TCR beta CDR3 regions was carried out from RNA transcripts. For the first round of RT-PCR on the TCR CDR3, the HTBI primer set was used together with the Qiagen OneStep RT-PCR kit. The libraries were constructed in a second round of multiplex PCR and then size-selected and purified. Paired-end sequencing of the libraries was performed with 100 bp reads on an Illumina HiSeq2000. In the paper's pipeline: SOAPnuke was used to process the raw data, with reads discarded if the reads contained adapters or uncalled bases, had a mean Phred below 15, or lacked an exact constant-primer or identifier match. COPE v1.2.5 was used to merge the high-quality paired reads, and each unique nucleotide sequence was defined as a clonotype. MiTCR v1.1 was used to align the clonotypes against IMGT TRBV, TRBD and TRBJ reference segments. The analysis was restricted to V-J combinations with a frequency above 0.0001, which together covered just over 99% of the repertoires. A TCS score was defined as the ratio of F50 (clonal expansion) to E x V (chaos), with BLOSUM62-based TCRdist applied between CDR3 peptides within each V-J. Welch's t-statistics and random forest reduced around 510 V-J features to about 12, which were used in a naive Bayes classifier (R e1071). The Morisita-Horn index was used to measure how similar the thyroid and blood repertoires were. Using fastp at Q25 and MiXCR, TCRdb reprocessed the public reads and kept productive beta chains. Rows are unified per CDR3 protein, each entry keeping the most common DNA and genes. What appears here as the V and J calls and clone size reflects TCRdb's work, not the paper's. The sample contains fewer than 750,000 distinct CDR3 sequences, 14% to 15% of them found a single time. 3.5% to 4.5% of the sample lies in the top ten.

Overall study outcomes, separate from this receptor: Most expanded thyroid clonotypes (frequency above 0.001) were also detected in blood, a finding suggesting that blood repertoires may reflect thyroid immune responses. No statistical method was used to fix the sample size in advance, and group allocation was not hidden from the investigators. During validation, the model predicted progression to ophthalmopathy a median of roughly six months ahead of onset, with almost 71% sensitivity and around 73% specificity. Ophthalmopathy was separated from stable hyperthyroidism by a 13 V-J signature model, with about 86% sensitivity and approximately 84% specificity obtained in cross-validation and 80%/75% obtained in testing.

The sequencing input was blood. The receptor's source is a woman in her thirties or forties with Graves' ophthalmopathy.

The DNA sequence reads TGTGCCAGCAGCCGCGGCCGACTGCGATCCTCCTACGAGCAGTACTTC. It translates to CASSRGRLRSSYEQYF. The chain joins TRBV6-5 to TRBJ2-7; the D gene is not confidently resolved. The trim is 6 bases for V and 0 bases for J, with a gap of 18 bases between the germline ends. The CDR3 spans 16 residues, from the cysteine through the phenylalanine. Only the CDR3 portion is preserved as DNA: 48 bases, with reading frame beginning at the first base. Via the germline V gene, CDR1 is MNHEY and CDR2 SVGAGI.